Below, 12 T cell receptor beta chains from the same sample are listed, as sequenced in a study of molecular identifiers for immune sequencing clone quantification. TCRdb re-called the PCR reads with MiXCR, one entry per CDR3 protein. The table records around 480,000 distinct CDR3 sequences, about a quarter of them present only once. The sequenced sample consisted of naive CD8+ T cells from blood, with Jurkat cell RNA spiked in. Described subset: FACS-sorted CD8+CD4-CCR7+CD45RA+ naive T cells. These TCRs come from a human donor in good health. Some libraries in this study had Jurkat cell RNA spiked in.

This chain links TRBV6-2 or TRBV6-3 with TRBJ2-7, with 11 bases identical to TRBD2. This CDR3 is 19 amino acids long. The V gene's germline CDR1 is MNHEY and CDR2 SVGEGT. Losses at the gene ends were 6 bases for V and 0 bases for J; bases not matched to a gene: 16. Here the CDR3 reads CASSPPPGLADLRSYEQYF. CDR3 sequence (DNA): TGTGCCAGCAGCCCGCCGCCGGGACTAGCGGACCTCCGCTCCTACGAGCAGTACTTC.

The J gene is TRBJ2-5, the V gene TRBV2, with D tentatively TRBD2 (6 bases). Germline lookup yields CDR1 SNHLY and CDR2 FYNNEI. V shed 3 bases and J shed 5 bases, with 13 bases lying between them. The CDR3 sequence is 14 residues long. The chain's CDR3 is CASSDRGTRETQYF. CDR3 coding DNA: TGTGCCAGCAGTGATCGGGGGACGCGGGAGACCCAGTACTTC.

This clonotype was counted many times. The chain combines TRBV12-5 with TRBJ2-3; D is perhaps TRBD1 (6 bases). Germline values: CDR1 LGHNT, CDR2 FRNRAP. V was trimmed by 7 bases and J by 0 bases, leaving 14 bases between them. This CDR3 is built from 15 residues. The CDR3 protein is CASAKGETSTDTQYF. The CDR3 nucleotides read TGTGCTAGTGCCAAGGGGGAGACTAGCACAGATACGCAGTATTTT.

This clonotype was detected many times. The CDR3 is CASSWTGLAETQYF. CDR3 nucleotide sequence: TGTGCCAGCAGCTGGACAGGGCTGGCAGAGACCCAGTACTTC. The V call is TRBV12-3 or TRBV12-4, the J call TRBJ2-5; 8 bases are a match to TRBD1. CDR3 length: 14 amino acids. Losses at the gene ends were 6 bases for V and 4 bases for J; bases not matched to a gene: 7.

The CDR3: CASSQDYSSWGTYEQYF. CDR3 nucleotide sequence: TGCGCCAGCAGCCAAGATTACTCCTCCTGGGGTACCTACGAGCAGTACTTC. The rearrangement links TRBV4-3 to TRBJ2-7; D is unclear. Germline V lookup: CDR1 LGHNA, CDR2 YSLEER. The CDR3 spans 17 residues. Trimming removed 0 bases at V and 2 bases at J, with 17 bases between.

Ten or more counts support this clonotype. This sequence joins TRBV4-1 and TRBJ2-7; no firm D call. This CDR3 spans 13 amino acids. Trimming took 4 bases from V and 2 from J, leaving 9 bases between them. Germline CDR1 is MGHRA and CDR2 is YSYEKL. The CDR3 coding sequence is TGCGCCAGCAGCCTGGCCGCGCCCTACGAGCAGTACTTC. This translates into CASSLAAPYEQYF.

Remarks on this clonotype: An end of the junction differs from the germline gene, which may be a read error. The chain joins TRBV29-1 to TRBJ1-1, with TRBD1 as a possible D gene (6 bases). Germline CDR1 and CDR2: SQVTM and ANQGSEA. The CDR3 extends over 14 amino acids. Here the CDR3 DNA reads TGCAGCGTGGCGGGGACAAAAAGAAGGACTGAAGCTCTCTTT. It translates to CSVAGTKRRTEALF.

This clonotype has at least ten counts. The chain carries TRBV28 and TRBJ2-7, with TRBD1 identical over 7 bases. The length of the CDR3 is 16 residues. After removal of 4 bases from V and 4 bases from J, the junction contained 13 bases not matched to a gene. In germline, CDR1 is MDHEN, CDR2 SYDVKM. CDR3: CASSSYRGSSWYEQYF. In DNA, the CDR3 is TGTGCCAGCAGTTCCTACAGGGGTTCTAGCTGGTACGAGCAGTACTTC.

The chain joins TRBV7-9 to TRBJ2-2, with D possibly being TRBD1 (5 bases). Germline V gene data show CDR1 as SEHNR and CDR2 as FQNEAQ (reference sequence). CDR3 size: 13 residues. Deletions cut 5 bases from V and 5 bases from J, with 9 bases between. CDR3 residues: CASSAGITGELFF. CDR3 nucleotides: TGTGCCAGCAGCGCAGGGATTACCGGGGAGCTGTTTTTT. The whole variable domain, filled in from reference TRBV7-9 and TRBJ2-2, reads DTGVSQNPRHKITKRGQNVTFRCDPISEHNRLYWYRQTLGQGPEFLTYFQNEAQLEKSRLLSDRFSAERPKGSFSTLEIQRTEQGDSAMYLCASSAGITGELFFGEGSRLTVL.

V is TRBV4-1 and J is TRBJ2-7, with D tentatively TRBD2 (6 bases). V lost 3 bases and J lost 7, with 16 bases in between. Germline CDR1 MGHRA, CDR2 YSYEKL. There are 14 residues in the CDR3. CDR3 in DNA: TGCGCCAGCAGCCAGCCGACGGGGGACCTGGAGCAGTACTTC. It translates to CASSQPTGDLEQYF.

This clonotype was recorded a few times. The rearrangement uses TRBV19 and TRBJ2-7; 11 nucleotides agree with TRBD2. CDR3 size: 15 residues. The germline V gene encodes CDR1 LNHDA and CDR2 SQIVND (reference sequence). J lost 2 bases, V lost 6 bases, and 6 bases had no gene match. The CDR3 region has the DNA TGTGCCAGTAGCTATGGGACTAGCGGCGCCTACGAGCAGTACTTC. This gives the protein CASSYGTSGAYEQYF.

The chain recombines TRBV2 with TRBJ1-2, with D unresolved. Germline lookup yields CDR1 SNHLY and CDR2 FYNNEI. This CDR3 is built from 13 residues. The V end lost 5 bases, the J end lost 7 bases, and 14 bases lay between the germline ends. The CDR3 region has the DNA TGTGCCAGCAGTCCCGAAGATCGCGCTGGCTACACCTTC. It specifies CASSPEDRAGYTF.